This T cell receptor beta chain came from a study of cytomegalovirus exposure and HLA in healthy donors. Germline CDR1 and CDR2: SGHNT and YYREEE (reference sequence). The CDR3 has 13 amino acids. With 0 bases removed from V and 2 bases from J, the gap between germline ends came to 4 bases. Donors in the study were healthy people who gave bone marrow. This clone was picked up a small number of times. Its target is unknown. PCR involved 60 Vbeta and 13 Jbeta primers. The table came from immunoSEQ multiplex PCR; TCRdb's copy has only in-frame clones and leaves some out. The table includes about 130,000 clones, approximately 74% detected once. Findings of the study overall: In a later analysis, TCR association rates varied by HLA locus: DRB1 most, HLA-C fewest. Some segments of the V type, notably TRBV6-2 and TRBV6-3, were excluded as indistinguishable. CMV antigen specificity of three CMV-associated chains was confirmed in vitro.

The sequence was collected from a male donor in good health and CMV-seronegative. The V and J genes are TRBV5-4 and TRBJ2-3; D call uncertain. Sequencing input: PBMCs. CDR3 amino acids: CASSLGYTDTQYF. CDR3 DNA sequence: TGTGCCAGCAGCTTGGGCTACACAGATACGCAGTATTTT. Full variable domain (missing parts from reference TRBV5-4 and TRBJ2-3): ETGVTQSPTHLIKTRGQQVTLRCSSQSGHNTVSWYQQALGQGPQFIFQYYREEENGRGNFPPRFSGLQFPNYSSELNVNALELDDSALYLCASSLGYTDTQYFGPGTRLTVL.